The sequence of this T cell receptor beta chain was determined in a study of Tregs in tolerant kidney transplant recipients. The CDR3 runs to 16 residues. V gave up 4 bases and J gave up 3 bases; unmatched junction bases: 8. Per germline, CDR1 LGHNA and CDR2 YNFKEQ. The assay was immunoSEQ multiplex PCR, and TCRdb's table has in-frame clones only and misses some. The data show tens of thousands of clones, with less than 90% seen just once and around 0.38% held by the top ten. Thawed PBMCs were FACS-sorted into unstimulated CD4+CD25+CD127- regulatory T cells, CD4+CD25- non-regulatory cells, CD4 and CD8 cells. This clone appeared once. Its antigen is unidentified. Study-wide points: Tolerant patients' donor-specific Tregs expanded beyond overall Tregs, suggesting antigen-driven growth. This study did not directly address biological reproducibility.

V gene TRBV4-2 combines with J gene TRBJ2-1; TRBD2 matches at 8 bases. This TCR derives from a human donor who received a combined kidney and bone marrow transplant. The source was CD4+ T cells from blood, collected before the transplant. CDR3 region: CASSPLAGGDYNEQFF. The CDR3 DNA reads as TGTGCCAGCAGCCCACTCGCGGGGGGAGACTACAATGAGCAGTTCTTC.